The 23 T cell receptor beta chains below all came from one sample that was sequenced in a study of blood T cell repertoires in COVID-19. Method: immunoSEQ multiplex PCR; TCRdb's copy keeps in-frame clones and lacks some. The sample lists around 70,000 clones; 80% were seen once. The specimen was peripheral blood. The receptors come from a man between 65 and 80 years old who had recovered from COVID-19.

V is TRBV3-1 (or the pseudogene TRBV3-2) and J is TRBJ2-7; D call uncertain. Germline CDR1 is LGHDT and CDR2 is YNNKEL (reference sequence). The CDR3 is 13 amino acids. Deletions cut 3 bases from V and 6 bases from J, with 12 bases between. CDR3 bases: TGTGCCAGCAGCCATGCCTCCGTCGGCGAGCAGTACTTC. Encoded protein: CASSHASVGEQYF.

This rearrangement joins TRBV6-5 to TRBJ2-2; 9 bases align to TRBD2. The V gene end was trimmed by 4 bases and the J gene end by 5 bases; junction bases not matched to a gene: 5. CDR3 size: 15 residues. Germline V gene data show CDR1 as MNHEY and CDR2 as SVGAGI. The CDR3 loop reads CASSSISGGTGELFF. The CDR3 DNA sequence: TGTGCCAGCAGTTCGATTAGCGGGGGAACCGGGGAGCTGTTTTTT.

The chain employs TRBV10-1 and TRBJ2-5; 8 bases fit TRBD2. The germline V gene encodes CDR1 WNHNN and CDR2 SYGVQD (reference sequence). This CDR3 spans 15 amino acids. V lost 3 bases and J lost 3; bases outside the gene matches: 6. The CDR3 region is CASSDFAGREETQYF. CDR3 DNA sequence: TGCGCCAGCAGTGATTTTGCCGGGAGGGAAGAGACCCAGTACTTC.

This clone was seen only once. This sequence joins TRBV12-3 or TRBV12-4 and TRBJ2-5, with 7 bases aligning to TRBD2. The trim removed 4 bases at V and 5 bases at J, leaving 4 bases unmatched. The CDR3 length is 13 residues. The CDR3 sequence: CASSSSGVETQYF. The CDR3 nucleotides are TGTGCCAGCAGTTCAAGCGGGGTGGAGACCCAGTACTTC.

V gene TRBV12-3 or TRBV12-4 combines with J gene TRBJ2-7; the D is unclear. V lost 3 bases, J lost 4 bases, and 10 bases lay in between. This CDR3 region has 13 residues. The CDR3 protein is CASSFVTVYEQYF. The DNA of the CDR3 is TGTGCCAGCAGTTTCGTTACAGTTTACGAGCAGTACTTC.

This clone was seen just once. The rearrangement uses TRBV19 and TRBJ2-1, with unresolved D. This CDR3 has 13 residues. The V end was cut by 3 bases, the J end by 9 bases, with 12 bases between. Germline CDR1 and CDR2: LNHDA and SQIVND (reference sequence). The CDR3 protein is CASSIHYESEQFF. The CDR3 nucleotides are TGTGCCAGTAGTATTCATTACGAGAGTGAGCAGTTCTTC.

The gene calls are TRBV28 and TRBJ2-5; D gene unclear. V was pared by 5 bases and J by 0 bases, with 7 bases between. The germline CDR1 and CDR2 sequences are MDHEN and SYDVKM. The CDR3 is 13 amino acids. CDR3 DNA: TGTGCCAGCAGTCAAGCACACCAAGAGACCCAGTACTTC. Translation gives CASSQAHQETQYF.

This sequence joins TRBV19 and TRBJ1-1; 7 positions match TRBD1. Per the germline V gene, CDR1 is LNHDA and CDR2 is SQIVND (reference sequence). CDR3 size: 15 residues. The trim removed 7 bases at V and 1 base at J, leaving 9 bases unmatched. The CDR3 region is CASTAERQGNTEAFF. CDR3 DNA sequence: TGTGCCAGTACCGCAGAAAGACAGGGGAACACTGAAGCTTTCTTT.

The chain's CDR3 is CASSTSGQFTDTQYF. As DNA, the CDR3 is TGCGCCAGCAGCACCTCGGGACAGTTCACAGATACGCAGTATTTT. The chain has TRBV5-1 and TRBJ2-3; TRBD1 matches 7 bases. The CDR3 spans 15 residues. The junction had 7 bases not matched to a gene; V was cut back by 4 bases and J by 2 bases. Germline V gene data show CDR1 as SGHRS and CDR2 as YFSETQ.

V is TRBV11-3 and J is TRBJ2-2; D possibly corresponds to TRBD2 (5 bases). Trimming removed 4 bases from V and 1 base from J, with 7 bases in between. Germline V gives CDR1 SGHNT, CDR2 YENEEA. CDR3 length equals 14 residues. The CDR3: CASSSDLNTGELFF. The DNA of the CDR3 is TGTGCCAGCAGCTCGGACTTGAACACCGGGGAGCTGTTTTTT.

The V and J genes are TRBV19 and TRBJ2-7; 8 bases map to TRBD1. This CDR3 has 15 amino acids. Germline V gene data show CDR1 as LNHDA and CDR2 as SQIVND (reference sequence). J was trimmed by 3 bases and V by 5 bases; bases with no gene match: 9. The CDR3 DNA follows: TGTGCCAGTAGTCCAGGACAGGGTGCGATCTACGAGCAGTACTTC. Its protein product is CASSPGQGAIYEQYF.

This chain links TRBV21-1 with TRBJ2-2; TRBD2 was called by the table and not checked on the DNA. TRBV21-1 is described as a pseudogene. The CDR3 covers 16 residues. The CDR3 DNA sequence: TGTGCCAGCAGTCGGACAGCGGGAGGATACACCGGGGAGCTGTTTTTT. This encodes CASSRTAGGYTGELFF.

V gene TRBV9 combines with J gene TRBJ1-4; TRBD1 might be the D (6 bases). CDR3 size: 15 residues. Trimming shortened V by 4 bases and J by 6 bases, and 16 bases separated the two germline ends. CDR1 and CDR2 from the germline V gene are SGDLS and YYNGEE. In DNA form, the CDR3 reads TGTGCCAGCAGCCCTAGCGGGGGGCCCGATGAAAAACTGTTTTTT. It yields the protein CASSPSGGPDEKLFF.

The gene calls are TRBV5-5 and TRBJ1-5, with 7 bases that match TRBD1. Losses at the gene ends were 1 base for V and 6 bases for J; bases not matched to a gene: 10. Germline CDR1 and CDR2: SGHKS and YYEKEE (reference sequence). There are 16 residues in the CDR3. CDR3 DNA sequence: TGTGCCAGCAGCTTGAGGTTGCAGGGGGGCGGTCAGCCCCAGCATTTT. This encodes CASSLRLQGGGQPQHF.

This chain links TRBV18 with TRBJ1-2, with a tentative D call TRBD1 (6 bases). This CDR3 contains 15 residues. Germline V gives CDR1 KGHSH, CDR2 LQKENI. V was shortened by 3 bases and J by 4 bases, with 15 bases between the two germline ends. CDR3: CASSPSGASTYGYTF. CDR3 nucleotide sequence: TGTGCCAGCTCACCCTCAGGGGCTTCTACCTATGGCTACACCTTC. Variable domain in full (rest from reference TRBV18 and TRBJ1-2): NAGVMQNPRHLVRRRGQEARLRCSPMKGHSHVYWYRQLPEEGLKFMVYLQKENIIDESGMPKERFSAEFPKEGPSILRIQQVVRGDSAAYFCASSPSGASTYGYTFGSGTRLTVV.

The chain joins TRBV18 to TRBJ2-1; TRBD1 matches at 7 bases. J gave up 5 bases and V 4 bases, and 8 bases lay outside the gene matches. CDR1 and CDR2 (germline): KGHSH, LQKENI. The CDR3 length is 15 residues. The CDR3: CASSLSGTADNEQFF. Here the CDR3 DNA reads TGTGCCAGCTCACTGTCCGGGACAGCCGACAATGAGCAGTTCTTC. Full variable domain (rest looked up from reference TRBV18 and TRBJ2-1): NAGVMQNPRHLVRRRGQEARLRCSPMKGHSHVYWYRQLPEEGLKFMVYLQKENIIDESGMPKERFSAEFPKEGPSILRIQQVVRGDSAAYFCASSLSGTADNEQFFGPGTRLTVL.

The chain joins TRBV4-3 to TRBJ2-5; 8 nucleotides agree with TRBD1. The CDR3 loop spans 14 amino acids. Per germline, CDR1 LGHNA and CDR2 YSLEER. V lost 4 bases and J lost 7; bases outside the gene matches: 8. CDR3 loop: CASSPDRGKRTQYF. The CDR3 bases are TGCGCCAGCAGCCCTGACAGGGGCAAGAGGACCCAGTACTTC.

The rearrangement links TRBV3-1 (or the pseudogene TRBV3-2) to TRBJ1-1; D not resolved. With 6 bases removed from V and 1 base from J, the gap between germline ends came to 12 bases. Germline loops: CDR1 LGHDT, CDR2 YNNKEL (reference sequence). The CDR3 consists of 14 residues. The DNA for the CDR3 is TGTGCCAGCAGTCCACTAGCTGCGAACACTGAAGCTTTCTTT. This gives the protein CASSPLAANTEAFF.

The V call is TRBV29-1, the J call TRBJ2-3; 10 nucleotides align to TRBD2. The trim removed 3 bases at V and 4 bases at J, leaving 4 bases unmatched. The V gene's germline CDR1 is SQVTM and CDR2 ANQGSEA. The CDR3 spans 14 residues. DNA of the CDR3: TGCAGCGTTGAGTCTAGCGGGAGCCCAGATACGCAGTATTTT. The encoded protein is CSVESSGSPDTQYF.

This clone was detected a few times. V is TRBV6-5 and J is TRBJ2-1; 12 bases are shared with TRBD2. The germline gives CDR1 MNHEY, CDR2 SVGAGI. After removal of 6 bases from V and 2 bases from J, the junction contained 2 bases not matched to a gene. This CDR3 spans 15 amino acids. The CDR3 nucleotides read TGTGCCAGCAGACGACTAGCGGGGGCCTACAATGAGCAGTTCTTC. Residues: CASRRLAGAYNEQFF.

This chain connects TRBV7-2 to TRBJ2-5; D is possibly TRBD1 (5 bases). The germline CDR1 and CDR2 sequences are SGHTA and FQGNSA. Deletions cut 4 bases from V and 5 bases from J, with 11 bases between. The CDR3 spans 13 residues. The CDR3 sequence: CASSSDSGETQYF. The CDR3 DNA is TGTGCCAGCAGCTCCGACAGTGGGGAGACCCAGTACTTC.

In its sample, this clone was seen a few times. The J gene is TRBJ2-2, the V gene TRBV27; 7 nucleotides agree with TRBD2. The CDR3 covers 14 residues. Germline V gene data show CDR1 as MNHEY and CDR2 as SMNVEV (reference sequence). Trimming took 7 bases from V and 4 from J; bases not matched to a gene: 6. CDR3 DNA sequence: TGTGCCAGCAAAGAAGCGGGAAGCACCGGGGAGCTGTTTTTT. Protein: CASKEAGSTGELFF.

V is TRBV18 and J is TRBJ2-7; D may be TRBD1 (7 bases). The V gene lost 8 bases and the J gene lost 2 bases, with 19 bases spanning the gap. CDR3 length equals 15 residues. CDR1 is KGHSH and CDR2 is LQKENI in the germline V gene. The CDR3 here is CASTGAGLTPYEQYF. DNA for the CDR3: TGTGCCAGCACAGGGGCCGGACTAACACCCTACGAGCAGTACTTC.